These 9 T cell receptor beta chains were all obtained from the same sample, sequenced in a study of T-cell memory formation after mild COVID-19. TCRdb processed the 5' RACE reads anew with MiXCR; each CDR3 protein has one entry. The sample holds over 70,000 distinct CDR3 sequences, over 13% seen once. Sequencing was performed on PBMCs or a T cell subset sorted from them (not recorded which). The receptors shown here come from a man aged 18-30 years who had mild COVID-19 (a few samples of this study predate the infection). Cell type and time point are not known.

The sample holds a few counts of this clonotype. The rearrangement links TRBV6-6 to TRBJ1-2, with D possibly being TRBD1 (5 bases). Germline loops: CDR1 MNHNY, CDR2 SVGAGI (reference sequence). V shed 6 bases and J shed 4 bases, with 12 bases lying between them. This CDR3 is built from 13 residues. The CDR3 sequence: CASSFGTTYGYTF. CDR3 sequence (DNA): TGTGCCAGCAGCTTCGGGACTACCTATGGCTACACCTTC.

This rearrangement joins TRBV24-1 to TRBJ1-2; 7 nucleotides agree with TRBD1. The CDR3 covers 13 residues. Germline loops: CDR1 KGHDR, CDR2 SFDVKD. Trimming took 2 bases from V and 6 from J; bases not matched to a gene: 2. CDR3 DNA sequence: TGTGCCACCAGTGATTCAACAGGGGATGGCTACACCTTC. Translating it yields CATSDSTGDGYTF.

A few counts support this clonotype. The chain couples TRBV12-3 or TRBV12-4 to TRBJ1-1; a weak D match, TRBD1 (6 bases). V dropped 6 bases and J dropped 3 bases, with 14 bases sitting between them. The CDR3 has 14 amino acids. CDR3 nucleotide sequence: TGTGCCAGCAGGCTCGGGGGCCTGGACACTGAAGCTTTCTTT. Protein sequence: CASRLGGLDTEAFF.

This sequence joins TRBV4-1 and TRBJ2-7; 7 bases map to TRBD1. V lost 5 bases, J lost 1 base, and 2 bases stayed unmatched. The germline V gene has CDR1 MGHRA and CDR2 YSYEKL. The length of the CDR3 is 13 residues. The CDR3 nucleotides read TGCGCCAGCAGCTACAGGGGATCCTACGAGCAGTACTTC. Translating gives CASSYRGSYEQYF.

This clonotype was seen a few times. The chain recombines TRBV7-6 with TRBJ2-2; the D gene is possibly TRBD1 (6 bases). CDR1 and CDR2 (germline): SGHVS, FNYEAQ. Trimming cost V 4 bases and J 3 bases, with 15 bases left between them. The CDR3 is 16 amino acids. The CDR3 spells CASSSVTGFDTGELFF. The CDR3, as DNA: TGTGCCAGCAGCTCTGTAACAGGGTTCGACACCGGGGAGCTGTTTTTT.

There are many counts of this clonotype. The rearrangement links TRBV5-1 to TRBJ2-2; D is unclear. The ends were cut back, 1 base at V and 1 base at J, with 5 bases in the middle. This CDR3 has 14 residues. Germline values: CDR1 SGHRS, CDR2 YFSETQ. CDR3 amino acids: CASSLLGNTGELFF. CDR3 sequence (DNA): TGCGCCAGCAGCTTGTTGGGGAACACCGGGGAGCTGTTTTTT. The complete variable domain, with remaining parts taken from reference TRBV5-1 and TRBJ2-2, reads KAGVTQTPRYLIKTRGQQVTLSCSPISGHRSVSWYQQTPGQGLQFLFEYFSETQRNKGNFPGRFSGRQFSNSRSEMNVSTLELGDSALYLCASSLLGNTGELFFGEGSRLTVL.

The chain recombines TRBV6-2 or TRBV6-3 with TRBJ1-1; D gene uncertain. The germline V and J ends were trimmed by 1 base and 5 bases, with 2 bases remaining between them. Germline V CDR1 and CDR2: MNHEY, SVGEGT. CDR3 length equals 11 residues. CDR3 in DNA: TGTGCCAGCAGTTACTGGACTGAAGCTTTCTTT. Protein sequence: CASSYWTEAFF.

This clonotype was counted ten times or more. This chain connects TRBV28 to TRBJ2-7; the D gene is possibly TRBD1 (6 bases). The germline V gene has CDR1 MDHEN and CDR2 SYDVKM. The length of the CDR3 is 13 residues. The V gene lost 8 bases and the J gene lost 3 bases, with 14 bases spanning the gap. The CDR3 is CASSTGFSYEQYV. The CDR3, as DNA: TGTGCCAGCTCAACAGGGTTTAGCTACGAGCAGTACGTC.

This sequence joins TRBV7-9 and TRBJ1-2; 10 positions agree with TRBD1. The V and J ends lost 5 bases and 0 bases, in that order; junction bases with no gene match: 6. Germline assignment: CDR1 SEHNR and CDR2 FQNEAQ (reference sequence). The CDR3 totals 16 residues. In DNA, the CDR3 is TGTGCCAGCAGCACCTCCGGGACAGGGGCTAACTATGGCTACACCTTC. This encodes CASSTSGTGANYGYTF.